The present T cell receptor (beta chain) was sequenced within a study of T cell responses to AZD1222 COVID-19 vaccine. Points from the study as a whole: The study found Spike-specific TCR breadth and depth rose after two AZD1222 doses. Repertoires were collected only later (after the peak T cell response had occurred).

This table comes from immunoSEQ multiplex PCR, and its TCRdb copy is limited to in-frame clones, with some not included. This table has about 120,000 clones, 85% to 95% appearing once. CDR1 is SGHRS and CDR2 is YFSETQ in the germline V gene. The CDR3 runs 20 residues. Trimming took off 1 base at V and 0 bases at J, with 24 bases between the two ends. Comment on this clone: Its cognate antigen is unknown.

The material was peripheral blood, obtained 28 days after the second AZD1222 dose. The chain couples TRBV5-1 to TRBJ2-3; possibly TRBD1 for D (6 bases). The TCR comes from an adult who received the AZD1222 COVID-19 vaccine. The DNA of the CDR3 is TGCGCCAGCAGCTTGATTGGGACACTACCCCCTAGCCTGAGCACAGATACGCAGTATTTT. Protein sequence: CASSLIGTLPPSLSTDTQYF.